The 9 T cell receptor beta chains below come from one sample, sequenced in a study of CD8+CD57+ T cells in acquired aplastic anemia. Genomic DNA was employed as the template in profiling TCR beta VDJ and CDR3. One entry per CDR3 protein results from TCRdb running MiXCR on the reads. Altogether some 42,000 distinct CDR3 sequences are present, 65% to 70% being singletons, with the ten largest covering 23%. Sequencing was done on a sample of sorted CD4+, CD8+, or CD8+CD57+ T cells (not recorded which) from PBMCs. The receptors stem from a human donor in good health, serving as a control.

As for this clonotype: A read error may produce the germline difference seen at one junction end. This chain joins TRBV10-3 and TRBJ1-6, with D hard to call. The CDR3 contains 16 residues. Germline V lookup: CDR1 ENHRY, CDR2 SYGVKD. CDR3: CASSEASVQTYSPLHF. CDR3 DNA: TGTGCCAGCAGTGAAGCATCGGTGCAGACCTATTCACCCCTCCACTTT.

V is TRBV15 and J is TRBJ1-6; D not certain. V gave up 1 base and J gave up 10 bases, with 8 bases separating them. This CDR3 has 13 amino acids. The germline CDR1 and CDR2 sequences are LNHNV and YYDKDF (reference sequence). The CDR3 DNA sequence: TGTGCCACCAGCAGAGGGGCTAACTCACCCCTCCACTTT. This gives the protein CATSRGANSPLHF.

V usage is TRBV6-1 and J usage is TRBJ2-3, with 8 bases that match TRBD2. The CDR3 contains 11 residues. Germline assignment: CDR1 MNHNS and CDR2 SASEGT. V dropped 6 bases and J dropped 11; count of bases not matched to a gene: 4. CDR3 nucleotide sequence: TGTGCCAGCAGCGGACGGGGGGGGCAGTATTTT. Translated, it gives CASSGRGGQYF.

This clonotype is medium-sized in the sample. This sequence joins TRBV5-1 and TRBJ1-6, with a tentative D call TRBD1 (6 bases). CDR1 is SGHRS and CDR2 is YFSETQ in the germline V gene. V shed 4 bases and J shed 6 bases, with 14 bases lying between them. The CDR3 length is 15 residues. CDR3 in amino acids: CASSPETGTNSPLHF. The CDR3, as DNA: TGCGCCAGCAGCCCCGAGACAGGAACTAATTCACCCCTCCACTTT.

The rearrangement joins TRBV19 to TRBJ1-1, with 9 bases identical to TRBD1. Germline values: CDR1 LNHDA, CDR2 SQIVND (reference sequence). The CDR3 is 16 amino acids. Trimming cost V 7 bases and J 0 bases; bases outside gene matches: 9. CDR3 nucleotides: TGTGCCAGTACTAACAGGGGGCTCTCATTGAACACTGAAGCTTTCTTT. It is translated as CASTNRGLSLNTEAFF.

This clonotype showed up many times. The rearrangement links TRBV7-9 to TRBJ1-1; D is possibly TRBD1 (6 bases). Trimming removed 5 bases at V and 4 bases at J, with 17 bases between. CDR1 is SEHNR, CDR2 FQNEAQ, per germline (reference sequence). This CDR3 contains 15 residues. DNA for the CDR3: TGTGCCAGCAGCCCTCCAGGGGCCGGGAGCACTGAAGCTTTCTTT. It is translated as CASSPPGAGSTEAFF.

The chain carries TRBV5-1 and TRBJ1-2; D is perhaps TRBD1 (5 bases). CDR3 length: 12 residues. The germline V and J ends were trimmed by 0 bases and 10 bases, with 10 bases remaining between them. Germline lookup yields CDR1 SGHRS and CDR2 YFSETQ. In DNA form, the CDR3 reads TGCGCCAGCAGCTTGGGGCAGGGACCCTACACCTTC. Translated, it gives CASSLGQGPYTF.

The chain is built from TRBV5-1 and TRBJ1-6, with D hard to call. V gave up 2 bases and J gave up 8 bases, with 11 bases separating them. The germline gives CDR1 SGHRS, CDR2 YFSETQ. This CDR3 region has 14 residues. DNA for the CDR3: TGCGCCAGCAGCTTAAATTCAGGAGATTCACCCCTCCACTTT. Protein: CASSLNSGDSPLHF. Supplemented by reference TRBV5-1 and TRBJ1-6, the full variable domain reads KAGVTQTPRYLIKTRGQQVTLSCSPISGHRSVSWYQQTPGQGLQFLFEYFSETQRNKGNFPGRFSGRQFSNSRSEMNVSTLELGDSALYLCASSLNSGDSPLHFGNGTRLTVT.

The DNA of the CDR3 is TGTGCCACCAGCCTTGGGCGGGGGGCGAGGGAGCAGTACTTC. It specifies CATSLGRGAREQYF. The rearrangement links TRBV15 to TRBJ2-7, with 8 bases identical to TRBD2. In germline, CDR1 is LNHNV, CDR2 YYDKDF (reference sequence). The CDR3 is 14 residues long. V shed 5 bases and J 7 bases; nucleotides not matched to a gene: 10.